The TCR beta chain described here comes from a study of regulatory T cells in long-lasting Graves disease. At the level of the study: More than 5 years of antithyroid drugs with positive TSH receptor antibodies defined persistent Graves' disease.

Time point meaning: persistent/refractory GD, antithyroid drugs over 5 years with positive TRAb. The TCR library was made from RNA that had been extracted from PBMCs in TRIzol. The V and J ends lost 2 bases and 2 bases respectively, with 10 bases between them. Germline-derived CDR1 and CDR2 are MNHEY and SVGAGI. The CDR3 length is 15 residues. For TCR beta, libraries came from iRepertoire HTBI primers and Arm-PCR of CDR3 regions. TCRdb ran MiXCR on the multiplex PCR reads and lists one entry per CDR3 protein. The sample holds a few hundred thousand distinct CDR3 sequences, 20% to 25% seen once. This clonotype has only a few counts.

This TCR was recovered from a female donor with Graves disease. The specimen comprised peripheral blood mononuclear cells (PBMCs), sampled when the disease was refractory, from a patient treated with antithyroid drugs. The chain employs TRBV6-5 and TRBJ1-5, with a weak D call TRBD1 (5 bases). The CDR3 loop reads CASSYGQGGNQPQHF. The CDR3 DNA sequence: TGTGCCAGCAGTTACGGGCAGGGTGGCAATCAGCCCCAGCATTTT.